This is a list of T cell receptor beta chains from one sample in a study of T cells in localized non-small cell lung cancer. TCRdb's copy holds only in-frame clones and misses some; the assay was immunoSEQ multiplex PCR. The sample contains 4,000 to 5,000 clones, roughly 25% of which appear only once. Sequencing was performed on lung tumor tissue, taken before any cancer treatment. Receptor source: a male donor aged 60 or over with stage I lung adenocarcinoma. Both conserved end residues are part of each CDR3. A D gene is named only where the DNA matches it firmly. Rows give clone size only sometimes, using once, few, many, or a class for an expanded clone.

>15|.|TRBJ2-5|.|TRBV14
CASSQRRPGLETQYF
TGTGCCAGCAGCCAGAGGAGGCCCGGTTTGGAGACCCAGTACTTC
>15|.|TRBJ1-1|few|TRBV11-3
CASRTTGRSNTEAFF
TGTGCCAGCAGGACCACAGGGAGGTCGAACACTGAAGCTTTCTTT
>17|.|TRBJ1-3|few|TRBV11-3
CASSLSYREGGLNTIYF
TGTGCCAGCAGCTTAAGCTACAGGGAAGGGGGACTAAACACCATATATTTT
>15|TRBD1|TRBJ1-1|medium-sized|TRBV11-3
CASSSRDRQNTEAFF
TGTGCCAGCAGCTCAAGGGACAGACAGAACACTGAAGCTTTCTTT
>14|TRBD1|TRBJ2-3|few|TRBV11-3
CASSLTGTGVEQYF
TGTGCCAGCAGCTTAACCGGGACAGGGGTCGAGCAGTATTTT
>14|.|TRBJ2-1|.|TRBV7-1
CASSLSGIVNEQFF
TGTGCCAGCAGCTTGTCGGGAATCGTAAATGAGCAGTTCTTC
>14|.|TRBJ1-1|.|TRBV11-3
CASSLIYGNTEAFF
TGTGCCAGCAGTTTAATCTACGGGAACACTGAAGCTTTCTTT
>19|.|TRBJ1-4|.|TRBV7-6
CASSLDPGRRSTPNEKLFF
TGTGCCAGCAGCTTAGATCCAGGCCGAAGGTCAACTCCTAATGAAAAACTGTTTTTT
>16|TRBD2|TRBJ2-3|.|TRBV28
CASGPAVLAGRNTQYF
TGTGCCAGCGGCCCTGCGGTTCTAGCGGGGAGAAATACGCAGTATTTT
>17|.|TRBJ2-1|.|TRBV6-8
CASTTGTVRPADNEQFF
TGTGCCAGCACCACCGGGACTGTTCGCCCCGCGGACAATGAGCAGTTCTTC
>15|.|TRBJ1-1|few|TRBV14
CASSSGTHQNTEAFF
TGTGCCAGCAGTTCCGGCACGCATCAGAACACTGAAGCTTTCTTT
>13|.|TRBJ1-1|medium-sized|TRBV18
CASSPPMAREAFF
TGTGCCAGCTCACCCCCGATGGCTCGAGAAGCTTTCTTT
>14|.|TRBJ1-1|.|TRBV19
CASSIEQPITEAFF
TGTGCCAGTAGTATAGAACAGCCGATCACTGAAGCTTTCTTT
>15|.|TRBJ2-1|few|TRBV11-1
CASSMDFSASNEQFF
TGTGCCAGCAGCATGGACTTCTCGGCTTCCAATGAGCAGTTCTTC
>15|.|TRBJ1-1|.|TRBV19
CASSPVTGLRGEAFF
TGTGCCAGTAGTCCCGTGACCGGCCTTCGGGGTGAAGCTTTCTTT
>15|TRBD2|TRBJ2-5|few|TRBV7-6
CASSLGLAGGETQYF
TGTGCCAGCAGCCTCGGACTAGCGGGGGGAGAGACCCAGTACTTC
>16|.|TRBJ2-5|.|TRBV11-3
CASSLVYRGGQETQYF
TGTGCCAGCAGCTTAGTATACAGGGGGGGGCAAGAGACCCAGTACTTC
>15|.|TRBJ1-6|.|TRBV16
CASSLRSGADSPLHF
TGTGCCAGCAGCCTAAGGTCGGGGGCAGATTCACCCCTCCACTTT
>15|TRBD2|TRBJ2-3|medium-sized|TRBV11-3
CASSLAPSGANTQYF
TGTGCCAGCAGCTTGGCACCTAGCGGGGCAAATACGCAGTATTTT
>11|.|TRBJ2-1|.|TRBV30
CAWSEFHEQFF
TGTGCCTGGAGTGAGTTCCATGAGCAGTTCTTC
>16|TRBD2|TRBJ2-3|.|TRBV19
CASSPWTSAETNTQYF
TGTGCCAGTAGTCCGTGGACTAGCGCGGAGACGAATACGCAGTATTTT
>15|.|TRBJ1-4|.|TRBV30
CAWSVLAPGGEKLFF
TGTGCCTGGAGCGTCCTAGCCCCGGGAGGTGAAAAACTGTTTTTT
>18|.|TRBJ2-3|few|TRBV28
CASSFFFPRGRRVDTQYF
TGTGCCAGCAGTTTTTTTTTCCCCCGGGGGCGCCGGGTTGATACGCAGTATTTT
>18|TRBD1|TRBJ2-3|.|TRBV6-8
CASSYITGQGISADTQYF
TGTGCCAGCAGTTATATCACGGGACAGGGGATTAGTGCAGATACGCAGTATTTT
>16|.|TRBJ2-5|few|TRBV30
CAWSVIGGRTIETQYF
TGTGCCTGGAGTGTAATTGGTGGACGGACGATAGAGACCCAGTACTTC
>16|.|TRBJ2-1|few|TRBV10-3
CAISEGGRGTNNEQFF
TGTGCCATCAGTGAGGGAGGTCGGGGGACCAACAATGAGCAGTTCTTC
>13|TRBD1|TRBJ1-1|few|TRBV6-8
CATIRPGGTEAFF
TGTGCCACCATTAGGCCAGGGGGCACTGAAGCTTTCTTT
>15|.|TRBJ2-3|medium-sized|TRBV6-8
CASSYSTPDTDTQYF
TGTGCCAGCAGTTACTCTACCCCCGACACAGATACGCAGTATTTT
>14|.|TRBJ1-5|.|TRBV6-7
CASSLGGARQPQHF
TGTGCCAGCAGTTTAGGGGGGGCTCGGCAGCCCCAGCATTTT
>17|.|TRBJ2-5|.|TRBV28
CASSFGGISRTGETQYF
TGTGCCAGCAGTTTTGGAGGGATTAGCCGAACGGGAGAGACCCAGTACTTC
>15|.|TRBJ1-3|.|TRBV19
CASTPAGSSGNTIYF
TGTGCCAGTACCCCTGCGGGGTCCTCTGGAAACACCATATATTTT
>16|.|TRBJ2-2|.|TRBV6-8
CASSYSRQANTGELFF
TGTGCCAGCAGTTACTCCAGACAGGCGAACACCGGGGAGCTGTTTTTT
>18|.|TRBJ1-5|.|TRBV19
CASSPFGLKTTSNQPQHF
TGTGCCAGTAGCCCCTTTGGCCTCAAAACTACTAGCAATCAGCCCCAGCATTTT
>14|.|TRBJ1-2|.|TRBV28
CASSLDSSNYGYTF
TGTGCCAGCAGTCTGGACAGCTCTAACTATGGCTACACCTTC
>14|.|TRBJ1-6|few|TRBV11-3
CASSFPGTETPLHF
TGTGCCAGCAGCTTCCCCGGGACTGAAACACCCCTCCACTTT
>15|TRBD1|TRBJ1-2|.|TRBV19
CASTTDLTGIYGYTF
TGTGCCAGTACCACTGACTTGACAGGGATCTATGGCTACACCTTC
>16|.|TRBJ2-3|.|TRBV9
CASSPQMGLYTDTQYF
TGTGCCAGCAGCCCTCAAATGGGACTGTACACAGATACGCAGTATTTT
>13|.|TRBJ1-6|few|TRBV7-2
CASSLFQGSPLHF
TGTGCCAGCAGCTTATTTCAAGGTTCACCCCTCCACTTT
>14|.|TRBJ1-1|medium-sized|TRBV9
CASSLTGADTEAFF
TGTGCCAGCAGTTTGACAGGCGCGGACACTGAAGCTTTCTTT
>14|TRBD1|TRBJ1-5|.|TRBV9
CASRQGAGNQPQHF
TGTGCCAGCAGGCAGGGGGCGGGCAATCAGCCCCAGCATTTT
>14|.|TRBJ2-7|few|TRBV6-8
CASSPRGGSYEQYF
TGTGCCAGCAGCCCACGAGGGGGCTCCTACGAGCAGTACTTC
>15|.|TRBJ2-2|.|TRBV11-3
CASSFWTMNTGELFF
TGTGCCAGCAGCTTTTGGACAATGAACACCGGGGAGCTGTTTTTT